These 9 T cell receptor beta chains originate from one sample sequenced in a study of T cells in localized non-small cell lung cancer. The table came from immunoSEQ multiplex PCR; TCRdb's copy has only in-frame clones and leaves some out. This sample has approximately 21,000 clones, with about nine tenths found just once. Sequenced material: peripheral blood, taken before any cancer treatment. The receptor source for this set is a woman aged 35 to 70 with stage I lung adenocarcinoma.

J is TRBJ1-2 and V is TRBV29-1, with unresolved D. Looked up from germline, CDR1 is SQVTM and CDR2 is ANQGSEA. Trimming stripped 2 bases from V and 4 bases from J, with 8 bases between. The CDR3 has 12 amino acids. This chain's CDR3 is CSVERLAYGYTF. The DNA for the CDR3 is TGCAGCGTTGAACGACTCGCCTATGGCTACACCTTC.

V usage is TRBV5-1 and J usage is TRBJ2-5; 10 nucleotides match TRBD1. CDR1 and CDR2 from the germline V gene are SGHRS and YFSETQ. The CDR3 consists of 15 residues. The ends lost 0 bases at V and 4 bases at J; junction bases unmatched: 3. CDR3 in amino acids: CASSLGQGAIETQYF. The CDR3 nucleotides are TGCGCCAGCAGCTTGGGACAGGGGGCTATAGAGACCCAGTACTTC.

V and J are TRBV28 and TRBJ2-2; TRBD1 matches 7 bases. The CDR3 is 15 amino acids. The germline V gene has CDR1 MDHEN and CDR2 SYDVKM. V lost 6 bases to trimming and J lost 3 bases; unmatched junction nucleotides: 7. The DNA of the CDR3 is TGTGCCAGCAGGGGGACAGAGATATACACCGGGGAGCTGTTTTTT. Translation: CASRGTEIYTGELFF.

The chain is built from TRBV27 and TRBJ2-3; D is ambiguous. Trimming cost V 2 bases and J 4 bases, with 10 bases left between them. Germline V gene sequence: CDR1 MNHEY, CDR2 SMNVEV (reference sequence). This CDR3 contains 14 residues. CDR3 sequence (DNA): TGTGCCAGCAGTTTAACTGTTGCACCAGATACGCAGTATTTT. Encoded protein: CASSLTVAPDTQYF.

This chain uses TRBV7-8 with TRBJ1-2, with a possible D match to TRBD1 (5 bases). The CDR3 contains 13 residues. Germline values: CDR1 SGHVS, CDR2 FQNEAQ. The V end was cut by 5 bases, the J end by 13 bases, with 20 bases between. The CDR3, as DNA: TGTGCCAGCAGCCGAAACGCCAGGGAGTCCGGCACCTTC. It translates to CASSRNARESGTF.

A single count supports this clone. The gene calls are TRBV28 and TRBJ2-2; D gene ambiguous. Germline values: CDR1 MDHEN, CDR2 SYDVKM. V lost 2 bases and J 0 bases, leaving 10 bases between the germline ends. This CDR3 has 16 residues. CDR3: CASSLQGLTNTGELFF. CDR3 nucleotide sequence: TGTGCCAGCAGTTTACAAGGCCTGACGAACACCGGGGAGCTGTTTTTT.

The V gene is TRBV18, the J gene TRBJ2-5; no clear D. Trimming took 2 bases from V and 5 from J, leaving 9 bases between them. This CDR3 comprises 13 residues. The germline V gene encodes CDR1 KGHSH and CDR2 LQKENI. The CDR3 DNA sequence: TGTGCCAGCTCACCAGCCCCCGGTGAGACCCAGTACTTC. Translated, it gives CASSPAPGETQYF.

J is TRBJ2-7 and V is TRBV10-1, with a possible D match to TRBD2 (5 bases). The germline V gene encodes CDR1 WNHNN and CDR2 SYGVQD (reference sequence). Deletions cut 0 bases from V and 0 bases from J, with 6 bases between. The length of the CDR3 is 14 residues. The CDR3: CASSESSGSYEQYF. CDR3 DNA sequence: TGCGCCAGCAGTGAGTCCAGCGGCTCCTACGAGCAGTACTTC.

The chain has TRBV5-6 and TRBJ2-3; 8 bases are a match to TRBD1. The germline gives CDR1 SGHDT, CDR2 YYEEEE. The CDR3 is 12 amino acids. V was clipped by 3 bases and J by 11 bases; unmatched bases: 5. In DNA, the CDR3 is TGTGCCAGCAGCTGGGGGGACAGGTTGCAGTATTTT. Encoded protein: CASSWGDRLQYF.